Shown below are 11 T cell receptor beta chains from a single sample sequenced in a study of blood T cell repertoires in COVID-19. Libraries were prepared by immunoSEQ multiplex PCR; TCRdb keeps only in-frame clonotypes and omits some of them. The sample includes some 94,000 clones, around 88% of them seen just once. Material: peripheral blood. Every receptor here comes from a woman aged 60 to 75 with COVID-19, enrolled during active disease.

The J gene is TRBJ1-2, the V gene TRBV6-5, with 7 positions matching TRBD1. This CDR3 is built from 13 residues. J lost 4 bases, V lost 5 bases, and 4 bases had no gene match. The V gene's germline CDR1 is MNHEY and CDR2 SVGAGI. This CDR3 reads CASSTGQVYGYTF. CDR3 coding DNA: TGTGCCAGCAGTACAGGACAGGTCTATGGCTACACCTTC.

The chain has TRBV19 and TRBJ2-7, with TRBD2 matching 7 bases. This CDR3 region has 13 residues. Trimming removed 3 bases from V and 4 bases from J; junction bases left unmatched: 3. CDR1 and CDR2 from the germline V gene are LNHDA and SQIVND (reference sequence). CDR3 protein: CASSIGGSYEQYF. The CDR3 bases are TGTGCCAGTAGTATCGGGGGGTCGTACGAGCAGTACTTC.

This chain's CDR3 is CASSSQGGEQYF. The DNA for the CDR3 is TGTGCCAGCAGTTCCCAGGGCGGCGAGCAGTACTTC. The J gene is TRBJ2-7, the V gene TRBV6-5; TRBD1 might be the D (5 bases). The CDR3 runs to 12 residues. V dropped 4 bases and J dropped 6 bases, with 10 bases sitting between them. CDR1 is MNHEY and CDR2 is SVGAGI in the germline V gene.

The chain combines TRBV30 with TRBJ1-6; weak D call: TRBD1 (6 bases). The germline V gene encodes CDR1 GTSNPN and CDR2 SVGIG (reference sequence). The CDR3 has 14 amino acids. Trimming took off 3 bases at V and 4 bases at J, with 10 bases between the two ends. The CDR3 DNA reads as TGTGCCTGGAGGCTGGACAGTTATAATTCACCCCTCCACTTT. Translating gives CAWRLDSYNSPLHF.

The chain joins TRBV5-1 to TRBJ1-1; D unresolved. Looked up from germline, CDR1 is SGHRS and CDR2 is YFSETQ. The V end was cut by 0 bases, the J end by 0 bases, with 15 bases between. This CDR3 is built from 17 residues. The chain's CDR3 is CASSLAGIADMNTEAFF. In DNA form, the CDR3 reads TGCGCCAGCAGCTTGGCAGGTATCGCAGACATGAACACTGAAGCTTTCTTT.

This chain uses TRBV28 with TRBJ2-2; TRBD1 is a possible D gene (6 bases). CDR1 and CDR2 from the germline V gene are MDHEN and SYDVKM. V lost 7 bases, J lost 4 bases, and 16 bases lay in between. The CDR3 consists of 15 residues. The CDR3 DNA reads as TGTGCCAGCACCCATCCCGGGACATTCACCGGGGAGCTGTTTTTT. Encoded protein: CASTHPGTFTGELFF.

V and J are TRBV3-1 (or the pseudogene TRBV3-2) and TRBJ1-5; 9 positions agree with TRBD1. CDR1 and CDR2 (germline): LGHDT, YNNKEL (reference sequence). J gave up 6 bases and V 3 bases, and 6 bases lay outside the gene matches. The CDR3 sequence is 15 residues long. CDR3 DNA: TGTGCCAGCAGCCAGGGGGCGGACAGGGGTCAGCCCCAGCATTTT. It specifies CASSQGADRGQPQHF.

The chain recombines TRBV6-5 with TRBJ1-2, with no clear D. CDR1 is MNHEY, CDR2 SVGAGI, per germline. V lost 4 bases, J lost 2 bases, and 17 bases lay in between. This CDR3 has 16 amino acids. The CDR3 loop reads CASSSRFVFSNYGYTF. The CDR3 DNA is TGTGCCAGCAGTTCTCGGTTCGTCTTTTCCAACTATGGCTACACCTTC.

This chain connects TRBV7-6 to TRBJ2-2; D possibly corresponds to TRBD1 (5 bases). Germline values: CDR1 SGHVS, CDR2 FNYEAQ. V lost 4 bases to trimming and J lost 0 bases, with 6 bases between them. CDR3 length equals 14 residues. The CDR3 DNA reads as TGTGCCAGCAGCTCGGACACGAACACCGGGGAGCTGTTTTTT. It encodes CASSSDTNTGELFF.

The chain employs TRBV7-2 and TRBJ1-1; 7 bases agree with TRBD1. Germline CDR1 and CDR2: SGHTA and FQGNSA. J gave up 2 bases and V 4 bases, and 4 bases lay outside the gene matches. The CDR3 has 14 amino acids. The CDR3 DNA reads TGTGCCAGCAGCTCCGGGACAGCAAACACTGAAGCTTTCTTT. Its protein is CASSSGTANTEAFF.

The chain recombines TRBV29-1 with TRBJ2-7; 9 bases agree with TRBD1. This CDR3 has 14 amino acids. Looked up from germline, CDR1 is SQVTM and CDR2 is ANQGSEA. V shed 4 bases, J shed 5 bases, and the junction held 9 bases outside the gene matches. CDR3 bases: TGCAGCGTTGTGGAGGGACAGGGTAAGAACGAGCAGTACTTC. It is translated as CSVVEGQGKNEQYF.